This is a list of T cell receptor beta chains from one sample in a study of radiation and T cells in renal cell carcinoma. Data came from immunoSEQ multiplex PCR; TCRdb stores just in-frame clones and leaves some out. The sample holds approximately 150,000 clones; 86% are singletons and the top ten take over 15%. The specimen was blood, collected from a patient whose treatment included radiotherapy and nephrectomy. The origin of the receptors is a woman aged 45 to 65 with renal cell carcinoma. The CDR3 runs from the conserved cysteine through the conserved F or W. The D gene is left open where the match is weak. Clone sizes are given selectively: once, few, many, or a class where the clone is expanded.

J | D | V | size | length | CDR3 | DNA
TRBJ2-3 | TRBD2 | TRBV10-2 | - | 19 | CASSESKAQAGGRIDTQYF | TGCGCCAGCAGTGAGTCGAAGGCTCAAGCGGGGGGGCGAATAGATACGCAGTATTTT
TRBJ2-1 | - | TRBV21-1 | once | 17 | CASSKAEGAPFYNEQFF | TGTGCCAGCAGCAAAGCGGAGGGAGCGCCCTTCTACAATGAGCAGTTCTTC
TRBJ2-3 | - | TRBV15 | - | 13 | CATSRDPPDTQYF | TGTGCCACCAGCAGAGATCCTCCCGATACGCAGTATTTT
TRBJ1-2 | - | TRBV29-1 | - | 12 | CSGVVQAGGHIF | TGCAGCGGGGTGGTACAGGCCGGAGGCCACATCTTC
TRBJ1-1 | - | TRBV5-4 | - | 14 | CASSLEGVNTEAFF | TGTGCCAGCAGCTTGGAGGGGGTGAACACTGAAGCTTTCTTT
TRBJ1-2 | TRBD1 | TRBV18 | few | 14 | CASQSGTVALGYTF | TGTGCCAGCCAATCCGGGACAGTGGCTCTTGGCTACACCTTC
TRBJ2-1 | - | TRBV4-3 | - | 17 | CASSQGLVRDSYNEQFF | TGCGCCAGCAGCCAAGGCCTGGTACGGGACTCCTACAATGAGCAGTTCTTC
TRBJ2-2 | TRBD2 | TRBV28 | - | 14 | CASSTGRATGELFF | TGTGCCAGCAGCACCGGGAGGGCCACCGGGGAGCTGTTTTTT
TRBJ2-2 | - | TRBV19 | - | 15 | CASTPRGRHTGELFF | TGTGCCAGCACCCCCCGGGGGAGGCACACCGGGGAGCTGTTTTTT
TRBJ2-1 | TRBD2 | TRBV2 | - | 15 | CASLYASGMGNEQFF | TGTGCCAGCTTATACGCGAGCGGGATGGGCAATGAGCAGTTCTTC
TRBJ1-2 | - | TRBV5-1 | - | 14 | CASSLEGINYGYTF | TGCGCCAGCAGCTTAGAGGGGATAAACTATGGCTACACCTTC
TRBJ1-3 | - | TRBV5-4 | once | 13 | CASSLVSSNTIYF | TGTGCCAGCAGCTTGGTATCTTCGAACACCATATATTTT
TRBJ2-5 | TRBD1 | TRBV9 | - | 13 | CASGDRAAKTQYF | TGTGCCAGCGGGGACAGGGCGGCCAAGACCCAGTACTTC
TRBJ1-1 | - | TRBV27 | - | 13 | CASGRDLNTEAFF | TGTGCCAGCGGCCGGGACCTGAACACTGAAGCTTTCTTT
TRBJ2-3 | - | TRBV15 | - | 12 | CATNTDGDTQYF | TGTGCCACCAATACCGACGGGGATACGCAGTATTTT
TRBJ1-5 | - | TRBV5-1 | - | 14 | CASSFGTGNQPQHF | TGCGCCAGCAGCTTCGGGACGGGTAATCAGCCCCAGCATTTT
TRBJ1-1 | TRBD1 | TRBV9 | few | 13 | CASSGTGVPEAFF | TGTGCCAGCAGCGGCACAGGGGTACCTGAAGCTTTCTTT
TRBJ1-2 | TRBD1 | TRBV11-2 | - | 14 | CASSTDRGAYGYTF | TGTGCCAGCAGCACCGACAGGGGAGCCTATGGCTACACCTTC
TRBJ1-2 | - | TRBV19 | - | 15 | CATYPRGTGNYGYTF | TGTGCCACCTACCCTCGAGGGACGGGGAACTATGGCTACACCTTC
TRBJ1-1 | - | TRBV5-4 | few | 14 | CASSLWTVSTEAFF | TGTGCCAGCAGCTTGTGGACAGTGTCCACTGAAGCTTTCTTT
TRBJ1-5 | - | TRBV18 | - | 13 | CASSPSWDQPQHF | TGTGCCAGCTCACCATCCTGGGACCAGCCCCAGCATTTT
TRBJ2-7 | - | TRBV7-9 | - | 14 | CASSLYSGQPEQYF | TGTGCCAGCAGCTTATACTCCGGACAACCCGAGCAGTACTTC
TRBJ2-2 | - | TRBV11-3 | - | 14 | CASSPGRGTGELFF | TGTGCCAGCAGCCCCGGCAGGGGCACCGGGGAGCTGTTTTTT
TRBJ2-2 | - | TRBV9 | once | 15 | CASTVGGTNTGELFF | TGTGCCAGCACCGTAGGAGGTACGAACACCGGGGAGCTGTTTTTT
TRBJ2-2 | TRBD1 | TRBV6-6 | - | 14 | CASSRDRGPGELFF | TGTGCCAGCAGTCGGGACAGGGGGCCCGGGGAGCTGTTTTTT